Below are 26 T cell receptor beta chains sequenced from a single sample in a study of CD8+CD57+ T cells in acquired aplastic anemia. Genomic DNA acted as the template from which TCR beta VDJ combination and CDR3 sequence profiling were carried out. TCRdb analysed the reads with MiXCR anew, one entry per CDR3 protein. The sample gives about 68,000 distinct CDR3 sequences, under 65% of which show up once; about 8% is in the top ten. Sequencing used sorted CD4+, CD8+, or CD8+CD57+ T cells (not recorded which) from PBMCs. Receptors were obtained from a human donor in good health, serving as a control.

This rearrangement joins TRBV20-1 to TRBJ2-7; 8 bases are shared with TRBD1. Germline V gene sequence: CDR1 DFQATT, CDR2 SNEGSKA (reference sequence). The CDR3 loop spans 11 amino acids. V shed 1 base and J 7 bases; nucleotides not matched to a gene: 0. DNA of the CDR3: TGCAGTGCTAGAGGGACAGGGGAGCAGTACTTC. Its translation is CSARGTGEQYF.

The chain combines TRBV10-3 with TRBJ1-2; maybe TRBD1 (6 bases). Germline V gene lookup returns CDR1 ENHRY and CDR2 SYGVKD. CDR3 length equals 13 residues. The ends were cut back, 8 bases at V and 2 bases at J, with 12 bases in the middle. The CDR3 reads CAIGGGANYGYTF. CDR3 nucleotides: TGTGCCATCGGGGGGGGGGCGAACTATGGCTACACCTTC.

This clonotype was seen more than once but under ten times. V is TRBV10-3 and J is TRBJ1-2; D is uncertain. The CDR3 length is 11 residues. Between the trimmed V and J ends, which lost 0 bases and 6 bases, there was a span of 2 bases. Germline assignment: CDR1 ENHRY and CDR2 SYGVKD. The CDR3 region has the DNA TGTGCCATCAGTGAGTCGGATGGCTACACCTTC. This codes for CAISESDGYTF.

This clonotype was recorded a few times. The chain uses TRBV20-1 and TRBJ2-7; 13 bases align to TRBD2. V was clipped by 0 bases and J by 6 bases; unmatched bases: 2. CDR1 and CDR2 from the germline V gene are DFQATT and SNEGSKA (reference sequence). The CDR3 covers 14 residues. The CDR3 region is CSARELAGGREQYF. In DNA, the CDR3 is TGCAGTGCTAGAGAACTAGCGGGGGGGCGCGAGCAGTACTTC.

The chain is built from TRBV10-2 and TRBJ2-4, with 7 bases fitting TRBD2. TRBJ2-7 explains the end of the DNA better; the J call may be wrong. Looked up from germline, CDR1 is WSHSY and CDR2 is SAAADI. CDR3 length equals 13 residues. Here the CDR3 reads CATAWTSSYEQYF. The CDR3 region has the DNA TGCGCCACCGCCTGGACTAGTAGCTACGAGCAGTACTTC.

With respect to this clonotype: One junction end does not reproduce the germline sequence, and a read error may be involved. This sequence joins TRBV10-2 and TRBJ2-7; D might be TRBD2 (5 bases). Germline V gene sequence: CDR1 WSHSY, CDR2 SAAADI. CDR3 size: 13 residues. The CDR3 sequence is CASSYGGPGEQYF. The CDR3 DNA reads TGTGCCAGCAGTTACGGAGGACCAGGCGAGCAGTACTTC.

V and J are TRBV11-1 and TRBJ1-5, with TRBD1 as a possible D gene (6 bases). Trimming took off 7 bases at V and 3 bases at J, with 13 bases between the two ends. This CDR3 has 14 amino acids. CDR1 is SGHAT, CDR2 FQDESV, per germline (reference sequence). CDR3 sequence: CASTTGGLNQPQHF. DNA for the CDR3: TGTGCCAGCACCACCGGGGGCCTCAATCAGCCCCAGCATTTT.

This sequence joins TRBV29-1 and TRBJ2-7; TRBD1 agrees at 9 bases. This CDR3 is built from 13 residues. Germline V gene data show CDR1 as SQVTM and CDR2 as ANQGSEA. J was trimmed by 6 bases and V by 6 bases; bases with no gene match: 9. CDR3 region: CSVHTGGEREQYF. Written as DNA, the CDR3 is TGCAGCGTGCATACAGGGGGCGAACGCGAGCAGTACTTC.

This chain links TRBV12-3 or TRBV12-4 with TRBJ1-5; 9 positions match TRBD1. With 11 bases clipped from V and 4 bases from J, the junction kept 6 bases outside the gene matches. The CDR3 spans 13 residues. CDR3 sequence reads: CASQGQGNQPQHF. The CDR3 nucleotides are TGTGCCTCCCAGGGACAGGGAAATCAGCCCCAGCATTTT.

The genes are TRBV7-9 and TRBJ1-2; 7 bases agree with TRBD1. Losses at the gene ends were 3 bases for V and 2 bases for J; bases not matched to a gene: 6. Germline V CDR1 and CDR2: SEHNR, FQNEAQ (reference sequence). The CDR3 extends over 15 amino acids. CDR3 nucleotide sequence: TGTGCCAGCAGCTTGACCGGGACAGACAACTATGGCTACACCTTC. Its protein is CASSLTGTDNYGYTF.

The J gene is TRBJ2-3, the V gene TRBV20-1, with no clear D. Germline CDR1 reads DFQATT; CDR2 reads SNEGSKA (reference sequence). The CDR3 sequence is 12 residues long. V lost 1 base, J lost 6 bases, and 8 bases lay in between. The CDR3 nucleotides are TGCAGTGCTAGAGTTAGGTTGGATACGCAGTATTTT. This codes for CSARVRLDTQYF.

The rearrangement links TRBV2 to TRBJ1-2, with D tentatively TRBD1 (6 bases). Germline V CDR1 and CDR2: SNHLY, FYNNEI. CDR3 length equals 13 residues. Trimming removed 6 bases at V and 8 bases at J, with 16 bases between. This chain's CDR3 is CASSQQGEGGYTF. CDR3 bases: TGTGCCAGCAGCCAACAGGGTGAGGGCGGCTACACCTTC.

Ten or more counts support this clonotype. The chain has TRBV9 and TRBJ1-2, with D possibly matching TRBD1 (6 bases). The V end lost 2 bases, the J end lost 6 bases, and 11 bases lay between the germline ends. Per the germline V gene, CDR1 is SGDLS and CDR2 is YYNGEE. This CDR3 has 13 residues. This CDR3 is CASSVPGGDGYTF. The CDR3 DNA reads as TGTGCCAGCAGCGTTCCCGGGGGCGATGGCTACACCTTC.

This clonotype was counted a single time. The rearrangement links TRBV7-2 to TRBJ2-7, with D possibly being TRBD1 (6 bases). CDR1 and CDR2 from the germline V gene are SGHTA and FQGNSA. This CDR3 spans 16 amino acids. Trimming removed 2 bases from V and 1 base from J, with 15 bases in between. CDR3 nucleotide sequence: TGTGCCAGCAGCTTACCGGGACAAGGACAGTCCTACGAGCAGTACTTC. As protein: CASSLPGQGQSYEQYF.

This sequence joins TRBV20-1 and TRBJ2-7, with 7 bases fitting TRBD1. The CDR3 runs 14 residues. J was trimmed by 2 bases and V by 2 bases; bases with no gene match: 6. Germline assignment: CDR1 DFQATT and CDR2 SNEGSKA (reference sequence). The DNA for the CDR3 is TGCAGTGCTAGATCCCGACAGGGTACCTACGAGCAGTACTTC. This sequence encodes CSARSRQGTYEQYF.

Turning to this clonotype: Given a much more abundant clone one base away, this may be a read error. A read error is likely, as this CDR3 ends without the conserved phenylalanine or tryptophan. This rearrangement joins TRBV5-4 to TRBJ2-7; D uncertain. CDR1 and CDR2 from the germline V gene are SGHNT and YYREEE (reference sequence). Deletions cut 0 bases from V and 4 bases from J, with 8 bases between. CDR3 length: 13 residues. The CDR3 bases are TGTGCCAGCAGCTTGGCAGCAGATTACGAGCAGTACCTC. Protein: CASSLAADYEQYL.

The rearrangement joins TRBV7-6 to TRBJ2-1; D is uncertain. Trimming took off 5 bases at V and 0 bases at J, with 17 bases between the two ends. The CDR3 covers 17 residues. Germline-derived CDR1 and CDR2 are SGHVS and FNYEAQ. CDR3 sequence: CASSLYAEPSSYNEQFF. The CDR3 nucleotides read TGTGCCAGCAGCCTATATGCGGAACCGAGCTCCTACAATGAGCAGTTCTTC.

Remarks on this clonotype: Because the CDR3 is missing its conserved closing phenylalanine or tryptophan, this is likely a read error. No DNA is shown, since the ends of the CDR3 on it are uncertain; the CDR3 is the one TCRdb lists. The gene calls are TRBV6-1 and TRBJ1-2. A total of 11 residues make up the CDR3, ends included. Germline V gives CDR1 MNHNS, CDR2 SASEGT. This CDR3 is CASTVGGGASY.

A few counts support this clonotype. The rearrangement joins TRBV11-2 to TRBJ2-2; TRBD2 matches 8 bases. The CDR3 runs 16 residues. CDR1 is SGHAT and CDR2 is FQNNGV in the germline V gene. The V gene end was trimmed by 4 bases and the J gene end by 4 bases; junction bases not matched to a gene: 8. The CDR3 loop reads CASSYSLAGGTGELFF. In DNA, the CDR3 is TGTGCCAGCAGCTACTCCTTGGCGGGGGGCACCGGGGAGCTGTTTTTT.

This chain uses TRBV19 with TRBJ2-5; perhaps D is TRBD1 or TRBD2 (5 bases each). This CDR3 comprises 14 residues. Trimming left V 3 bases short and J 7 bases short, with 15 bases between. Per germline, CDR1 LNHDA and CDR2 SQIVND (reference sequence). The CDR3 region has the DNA TGTGCCAGTAGTATTTCGGGGACCGAGGGGACCCAGTACTTC. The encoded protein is CASSISGTEGTQYF.

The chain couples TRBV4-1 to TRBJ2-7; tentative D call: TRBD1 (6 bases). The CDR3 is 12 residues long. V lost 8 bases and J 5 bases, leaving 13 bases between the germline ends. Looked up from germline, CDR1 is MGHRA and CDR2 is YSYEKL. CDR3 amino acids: CASLTGSNEQYF. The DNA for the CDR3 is TGCGCCAGCCTCACAGGGAGCAACGAGCAGTACTTC.

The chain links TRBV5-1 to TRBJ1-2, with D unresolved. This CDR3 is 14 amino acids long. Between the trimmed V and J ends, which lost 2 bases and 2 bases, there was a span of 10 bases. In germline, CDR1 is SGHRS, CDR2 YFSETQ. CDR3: CASSFREANYGYTF. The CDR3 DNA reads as TGCGCCAGCAGCTTTCGGGAGGCCAACTATGGCTACACCTTC.

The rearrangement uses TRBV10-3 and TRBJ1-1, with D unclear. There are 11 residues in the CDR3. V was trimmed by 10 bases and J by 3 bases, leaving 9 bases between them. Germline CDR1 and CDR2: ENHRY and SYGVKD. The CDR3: CASKPDTEAFF. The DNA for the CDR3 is TGTGCCAGCAAGCCGGACACTGAAGCTTTCTTT.

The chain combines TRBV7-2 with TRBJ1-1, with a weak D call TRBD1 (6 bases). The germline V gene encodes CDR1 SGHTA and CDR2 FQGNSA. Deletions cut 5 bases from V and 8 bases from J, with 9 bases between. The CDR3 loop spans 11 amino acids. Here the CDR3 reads CASSHREEAFF. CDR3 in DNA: TGTGCCAGCAGCCACAGGGAAGAAGCTTTCTTT. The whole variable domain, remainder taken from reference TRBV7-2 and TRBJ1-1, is GAGVSQSPSNKVTEKGKDVELRCDPISGHTALYWYRQSLGQGLEFLIYFQGNSAPDKSGLPSDRFSAERTGGSVSTLTIQRTQQEDSAVYLCASSHREEAFFGQGTRLTVV.

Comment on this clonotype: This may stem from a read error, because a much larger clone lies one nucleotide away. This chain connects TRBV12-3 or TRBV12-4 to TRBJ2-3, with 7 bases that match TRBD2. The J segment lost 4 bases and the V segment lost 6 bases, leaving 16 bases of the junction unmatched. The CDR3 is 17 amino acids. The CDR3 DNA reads TGTGCCAGCAGCCCCGCGGAAGCGGGACTCCCCGCAGATACGCAGTATTTT. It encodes CASSPAEAGLPADTQYF.

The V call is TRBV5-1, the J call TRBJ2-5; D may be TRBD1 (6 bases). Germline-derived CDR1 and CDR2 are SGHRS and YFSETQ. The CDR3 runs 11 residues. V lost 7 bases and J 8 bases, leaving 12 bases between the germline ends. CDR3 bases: TGCGCCAGCGGGGGACATGACACCCAGTACTTC. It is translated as CASGGHDTQYF. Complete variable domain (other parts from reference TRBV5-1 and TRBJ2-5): KAGVTQTPRYLIKTRGQQVTLSCSPISGHRSVSWYQQTPGQGLQFLFEYFSETQRNKGNFPGRFSGRQFSNSRSEMNVSTLELGDSALYLCASGGHDTQYFGPGTRLLVL.